Each of the 18 T cell receptor beta chains below was sequenced from the same sample in a study of T cell repertoires in cytomegalovirus infection. For these TCRs, the target antigens are not known. One entry per CDR3 protein results from TCRdb running MiXCR on the reads. Found here are 900,000 to 950,000 distinct CDR3 sequences, roughly 30% of them singletons; the top ten hold roughly 13%. The input for sequencing was cultured CD8+ T cells from PBMCs, taken from culture after CMV antigen stimulation. The receptor source for this set is a human donor in good health (CMV status not recorded). Some clones in this sample may be carry-over from other donors' samples.

A few counts support this clonotype. V is TRBV15 and J is TRBJ2-1, with D perhaps given as TRBD1 or TRBD2 (5 bases each). The CDR3 extends over 17 amino acids. The V and J ends lost 3 bases and 4 bases respectively, with 19 bases between them. CDR1 is LNHNV and CDR2 is YYDKDF in the germline V gene (reference sequence). CDR3 bases: TGTGCCACCAGCAGCCCCGCCCTGGGGGAAGGATACAATGAGCAGTTCTTC. This codes for CATSSPALGEGYNEQFF.

This clonotype was seen many times. The chain recombines TRBV7-2 with TRBJ2-3; D is ambiguous. The CDR3 is 14 amino acids. Germline CDR1 reads SGHTA; CDR2 reads FQGNSA. V was pared by 2 bases and J by 1 base, with 7 bases between. CDR3 nucleotide sequence: TGTGCCAGCAGCTTACCTATGGGCACAGATACGCAGTATTTT. This translates into CASSLPMGTDTQYF.

This clonotype has more than one count but fewer than ten. The chain combines TRBV5-6 with TRBJ1-5, with D possibly matching TRBD1 (5 bases). CDR3 length equals 13 residues. V was cut by 4 bases and J by 9 bases, with 14 bases left in between. Germline V lookup: CDR1 SGHDT, CDR2 YYEEEE. The CDR3 DNA follows: TGTGCCAGCAGCAGTACAGGAGCTAGGCCCCAGCATTTT. This codes for CASSSTGARPQHF.

The chain combines TRBV6-5 with TRBJ2-2; D is unresolved. The germline V and J ends were trimmed by 0 bases and 7 bases, with 9 bases remaining between them. This CDR3 is 14 amino acids long. CDR1 MNHEY and CDR2 SVGAGI come from the germline V gene. The CDR3 DNA reads TGTGCCAGCAGTTACTCCGGGCCCATCGGGGAGCTGTTTTTT. Translated: CASSYSGPIGELFF.

In this sample, this clonotype turned up a few times. The rearrangement uses TRBV27 and TRBJ2-2; weak D call: TRBD2 (6 bases). V lost 10 bases and J 3 bases, leaving 15 bases between the germline ends. Germline CDR1 reads MNHEY; CDR2 reads SMNVEV (reference sequence). The CDR3 is 14 residues long. The CDR3 DNA reads TGTGCCACCAGATGGGGGGTCGACACCGGGGAGCTGTTTTTT. Translated: CATRWGVDTGELFF.

This clonotype was seen a handful of times. This chain uses TRBV7-9 with TRBJ1-1; perhaps TRBD1 as D (6 bases). The CDR3 is 16 amino acids. Germline CDR1 SEHNR, CDR2 FQNEAQ (reference sequence). V gave up 1 base and J gave up 3 bases, with 15 bases separating them. The DNA of the CDR3 is TGTGCCAGCAGCTTAGAAGGGGGGGAAGAGGACACTGAAGCTTTCTTT. Protein sequence: CASSLEGGEEDTEAFF.

The chain has TRBV7-6 and TRBJ2-3; tentative D call: TRBD1 (5 bases). The V end was cut by 2 bases, the J end by 3 bases, with 15 bases between. CDR3 length: 16 residues. Looked up from germline, CDR1 is SGHVS and CDR2 is FNYEAQ. Here the CDR3 DNA reads TGTGCCAGCAGCTTATTATTCCAGGGATCGACAGATACGCAGTATTTT. Its protein is CASSLLFQGSTDTQYF.

The rearrangement uses TRBV14 and TRBJ2-1; a possible D gene is TRBD2 (5 bases). CDR3 size: 15 residues. Per germline, CDR1 SGHDN and CDR2 FVKESK. The ends were cut back, 3 bases at V and 4 bases at J, with 13 bases in the middle. The CDR3 region has the DNA TGTGCCAGCAGCCAGCGGGCTAAAAAGTACAATGAGCAGTTCTTC. It specifies CASSQRAKKYNEQFF.

This clonotype came up a few times. The chain uses TRBV27 and TRBJ1-2, with TRBD1 as a possible D gene (5 bases). V gave up 7 bases and J gave up 4 bases, with 13 bases separating them. Germline lookup yields CDR1 MNHEY and CDR2 SMNVEV (reference sequence). The CDR3 consists of 13 residues. The CDR3 reads CASKEGLGYGYTF. The CDR3 DNA reads as TGTGCCAGCAAAGAGGGGTTGGGCTATGGCTACACCTTC.

This chain uses TRBV4-1 with TRBJ1-1; D unresolved. Germline lookup yields CDR1 MGHRA and CDR2 YSYEKL. This CDR3 comprises 13 residues. V was trimmed by 3 bases and J by 0 bases, leaving 5 bases between them. Here the CDR3 reads CASSQTLNTEAFF. The DNA for the CDR3 is TGCGCCAGCAGCCAGACCCTGAACACTGAAGCTTTCTTT.

This clonotype was counted between two and nine times. The V gene is TRBV19, the J gene TRBJ2-4; D may correspond to TRBD1 or TRBD2 (5 bases each). The germline V and J ends were trimmed by 9 bases and 0 bases, with 9 bases remaining between them. The germline gives CDR1 LNHDA, CDR2 SQIVND (reference sequence). The CDR3 has 13 amino acids. For the CDR3, the DNA is TGTGCCAGCTTGGGGGTAGCCAAAAACATTCAGTACTTC. This translates into CASLGVAKNIQYF.

The rearrangement links TRBV12-3 or TRBV12-4 to TRBJ2-5; D uncertain. Trimming removed 8 bases at V and 12 bases at J, with 25 bases between. The CDR3 is 14 residues long. The CDR3 DNA reads TGTGCCAGCGGCCAAGCGAGGCTCATTGAGGCCAAGTACTTC. This gives the protein CASGQARLIEAKYF.

The rearrangement uses TRBV2 and TRBJ2-5; D not resolved. Trimming pared 2 bases from V and 2 bases from J, leaving 18 bases between. The CDR3 is made up of 17 amino acids. CDR1 SNHLY and CDR2 FYNNEI come from the germline V gene. This CDR3 is CASSEWPTELHQETQYF. CDR3 DNA: TGTGCCAGCAGTGAATGGCCTACCGAATTACATCAAGAGACCCAGTACTTC.

This chain links TRBV27 with TRBJ2-7; 9 bases match TRBD2. The CDR3 runs 15 residues. The V gene's germline CDR1 is MNHEY and CDR2 SMNVEV (reference sequence). The V segment lost 8 bases and the J segment 3 bases; nucleotides outside the gene matches: 11. The CDR3 DNA reads as TGTGCCAGCCGGATTTCCGGGACTAGCTTCTACGAGCAGTACGTC. Encoded protein: CASRISGTSFYEQYV.

The gene calls are TRBV5-6 and TRBJ2-1; weak D call: TRBD2 (7 bases). V lost 9 bases and J 4 bases, leaving 17 bases between the germline ends. CDR3 length equals 14 residues. Germline V CDR1 and CDR2: SGHDT, YYEEEE. In DNA form, the CDR3 reads TGTGCCACCCGTGGCGGGGGCTCGTACAATGAGCAGTTCTTC. It is translated as CATRGGGSYNEQFF.

In this sample, this clonotype turned up a few times. The chain combines TRBV6-2 or TRBV6-3 with TRBJ2-7; D remains ambiguous. The CDR3 spans 13 residues. The V gene's germline CDR1 is MNHEY and CDR2 SVGEGT. CDR3 sequence: CASSYSNGWGSRV. CDR3 coding DNA: TGTGCCAGCAGTTACTCGAACGGTTGGGGTAGTCGCGTC.

There are many counts of this clonotype. V usage is TRBV11-3 and J usage is TRBJ2-1, with 7 bases fitting TRBD1. Germline V CDR1 and CDR2: SGHNT, YENEEA. This CDR3 has 15 amino acids. The ends lost 3 bases at V and 5 bases at J; junction bases unmatched: 7. The CDR3 DNA is TGTGCCAGCAGCTTGAACAGGGGAATGGACAATGAGCAGTTCTTC. Amino acid sequence: CASSLNRGMDNEQFF.

This clonotype was counted only a few times. The J gene is TRBJ1-1, the V gene TRBV4-2, with D hard to call. This CDR3 is built from 14 residues. Germline assignment: CDR1 LGHNA and CDR2 YNFKEQ. The V end was cut by 1 base, the J end by 0 bases, with 6 bases between. The CDR3 protein is CASSQGRLNTEAFF. The CDR3 DNA follows: TGTGCCAGCAGCCAAGGTCGGCTGAACACTGAAGCTTTCTTT.